A selection of T cell receptor beta chains follows, all from one sample in a study of shared clonotypes between healthy human individuals. The data were produced by immunoSEQ multiplex PCR, yet TCRdb's version contains in-frame clones alone and is incomplete. The repertoire holds about 2.3 million clones, with under 95% as singletons. The source material was naive CD4+ T cells from PBMCs. The receptor source for this set is a man between 18 and 35 years old in good health. Some clones in this sample may be carry-over from other donors' samples. CDR3s include the opening cysteine and the closing phenylalanine or tryptophan. The D gene is left open where the match is weak. Expanded clones get a size class; other rows say once, few or many, or leave the size out.

TRBV5-1,.,TRBJ2-1,.,TGCGCCAGCAGCCCCCAGAACCCTATAGGGGAGCAGTTCTTC,CASSPQNPIGEQFF
TRBV19,.,TRBJ1-5,.,TGTGCCAGTAGTGCCCCCGGCCCATTTTCGAAGCCCCAGCATTTT,CASSAPGPFSKPQHF
TRBV5-1,few,TRBJ2-7,TRBD2,TGCGCCAGCAGCTTGGCACTAGCGGTATCCTACGAGCAGTACTTC,CASSLALAVSYEQYF
TRBV18,.,TRBJ1-5,.,TGTGCCAGCTCACCGCTAGGGACGGCTAGCAATCAGCCCCAGCATTTT,CASSPLGTASNQPQHF
TRBV5-4,.,TRBJ2-3,TRBD1,TGTGCCAGCAGCTCTGGGACAGATCCCACAGATACGCAGTATTTT,CASSSGTDPTDTQYF
TRBV6-1,once,TRBJ1-1,.,TGTGCCAGCAGTGAAGCGTCCCCCCCTGAAGCTTTCTTT,CASSEASPPEAFF
TRBV9,.,TRBJ2-1,TRBD2,TGTGCCAGCAGCGAGGGGGGACTAGTCAATGAGCAGTTCTTC,CASSEGGLVNEQFF
TRBV19,once,TRBJ2-7,TRBD1,TGTGCCAGTAGCGACAGGGGTCGTCCCCACTTC,CASSDRGRPHF
TRBV18,.,TRBJ2-5,.,TGTGCCAGCTCACCAGACACAGGGTCGGAGACCCAGTACTTC,CASSPDTGSETQYF
TRBV29-1,.,TRBJ1-1,.,TGCAGCGCTGACTTCCCGGGTCCTACCCGCACTGAAGCTTTCTTT,CSADFPGPTRTEAFF
TRBV27,.,TRBJ1-1,.,TGTGCCAGCAGTTCCTTTTCAACCTCTGAAGCTTTCTTT,CASSSFSTSEAFF
TRBV28,.,TRBJ2-7,.,TGTGCCAGCAGTTTATGGGGCAGGGGAAGGGGGAAGTACGAGCAGTACTTC,CASSLWGRGRGKYEQYF
TRBV18,.,TRBJ2-1,TRBD2,TGTGCCAGCTCACCGGGACTTTCTGGACTAGCGGGAGGGTCTGGAGAGCAGTTCTTC,CASSPGLSGLAGGSGEQFF
TRBV2,few,TRBJ2-7,.,TGTGCCATTCAGGACTTCTGGGAGCAGTACTTC,CAIQDFWEQYF
TRBV6-5,.,TRBJ2-1,.,TGTGCCAGCAGTTACTCGAAGGAGCAAAAGGGGTTCTTC,CASSYSKEQKGFF
TRBV7-9,.,TRBJ2-4,.,TGTGCCAGCAGCCCCCTATCGGACGGAAACATTCAGTACTTC,CASSPLSDGNIQYF
TRBV6-5,few,TRBJ1-1,TRBD1,TGTGCCAGCAGTTACTCGACAGGGCGAGCTGAAGCTTTCTTT,CASSYSTGRAEAFF
TRBV28,.,TRBJ1-2,TRBD1,TGTGCCAGCAGTCTCTTAACAGGGGGTGCTGGCTACACCTTC,CASSLLTGGAGYTF
TRBV4-1,.,TRBJ1-1,.,TGCGCCAGCAGCCAGAGGAACACTGAAGCTTTCTTT,CASSQRNTEAFF
TRBV5-1,.,TRBJ2-1,TRBD2,TGCGCCAGCAGCTTGACTAGCGGGAGCGTGTACAATGAGCAGTTCTTC,CASSLTSGSVYNEQFF
TRBV29-1,few,TRBJ1-2,.,TGCAGCGTTGAAGTGGTGAGAAGCTACACCTTC,CSVEVVRSYTF
TRBV10-1,.,TRBJ1-5,TRBD1,TGCGCCAGCAGCGAGATCCACAGGGGCGGGGAGCCCCAGCATTTT,CASSEIHRGGEPQHF
TRBV5-4,.,TRBJ2-5,.,TGTGCCAGCAGCTTAAAGGGGGAAGAGACCCAGTACTTC,CASSLKGEETQYF
TRBV28,.,TRBJ2-5,TRBD2,TGTGCCAGCAGACTTCGGACTAGCGGGATTCTAGAGACCCAGTACTTC,CASRLRTSGILETQYF
TRBV27,.,TRBJ1-1,TRBD1,TGTGCCAGCAGTTTATTGGGCCGACAGGCAGGGGGTGGAACTGAAGCTTTCTTT,CASSLLGRQAGGGTEAFF
TRBV5-1,.,TRBJ2-1,.,TGCGCCAGCAGCTTGGGACATGACCTCTACAATGAGCAGTTCTTC,CASSLGHDLYNEQFF
TRBV28,.,TRBJ2-7,.,TGTGCCAGCAGTCCCCAAGGCGAAAGCTCCTACGAGCAGTACTTC,CASSPQGESSYEQYF
TRBV19,.,TRBJ2-7,.,TGTGCCAGTAAGCGGATCTTCTTGGGCACCTACGAGCAGTACTTC,CASKRIFLGTYEQYF
TRBV11-2,.,TRBJ2-1,TRBD2,TGTGCCAGCAGCTTAGTGGGGCGGGAGGCGCTCTACAATGAGCAGTTCTTC,CASSLVGREALYNEQFF
TRBV9,.,TRBJ1-4,TRBD1,TGTGCCAGCAGCGCTTCAGCGGGACAGGTCGGGACTAATGAAAAACTGTTTTTT,CASSASAGQVGTNEKLFF
TRBV5-1,.,TRBJ2-3,.,TGCGCCAGCAGCCCACCCTTTAATACGCAGTATTTT,CASSPPFNTQYF
TRBV5-6,.,TRBJ1-2,.,TGTGCCAGCAGCTTGGCGCAGGCCCTTTATGGCTACACCTTC,CASSLAQALYGYTF
TRBV4-2,once,TRBJ2-1,TRBD2,TGTGCCAGCAGCCAAGCCGGTGGGACTAGTCTTGTCGATGAGCAGTTCTTC,CASSQAGGTSLVDEQFF
TRBV14,.,TRBJ2-7,TRBD1,TGTGCCAGCAGCCGGGACAGGGGCTACGAGCAGTACTTC,CASSRDRGYEQYF
TRBV5-4,.,TRBJ2-2,TRBD2,TGTGCCAGCAGTTTGACTAGCGGGAACACCGGGGAGCTGTTTTTT,CASSLTSGNTGELFF
TRBV21-1,.,TRBJ2-7,.,TGTGCCAGCAGCAAAGGGGACGGGTCCCAGGGGATCCCACTCCCCTACGAGCAGTACTTC,CASSKGDGSQGIPLPYEQYF
TRBV21-1,once,TRBJ1-5,.,TGTGCCAGCACGGACGACTGGGCAGTCTTGAAAGGCAATCAGCCCCAGCATTTT,CASTDDWAVLKGNQPQHF
TRBV5-1,.,TRBJ2-2,TRBD2,TGCGCCACTAGGAGACTAGCGGTTCAGGACGCGAACACCGGGGAGCTGTTTTTT,CATRRLAVQDANTGELFF
TRBV7-3,.,TRBJ2-2,.,TGTGCCAGCAGTAACGGGGCCAACACCGGGGAGCTGTTTTTT,CASSNGANTGELFF
TRBV5-4,.,TRBJ1-1,.,TGTGCCAGCAGCTTGGAACAGCCGAACACTGAAGCTTTCTTT,CASSLEQPNTEAFF
TRBV5-4,.,TRBJ2-3,.,TGTGCCAGCAGCGTCTCATTAGCGGATACGCAGTATTTT,CASSVSLADTQYF
TRBV28,.,TRBJ1-1,.,TGTGCCAGCAGACCACCGGGGCTGAACACTGAAGCTTTCTTT,CASRPPGLNTEAFF
TRBV4-1,once,TRBJ2-1,TRBD2,TGCGCCAGCAGCCATAGCGGGAAGGGTATGGAGCAGTTCTTC,CASSHSGKGMEQFF
TRBV6-6,.,TRBJ2-6,.,TGTGCCAGCACCCCACAGGTTACTGGGGCCAACGTCCTGACTTTC,CASTPQVTGANVLTF
TRBV2,.,TRBJ1-2,.,TGTGCCAGCAGTCAAACAGGGTCGGGCTATGGCTACACCTTC,CASSQTGSGYGYTF
TRBV30,.,TRBJ2-1,TRBD2,TGTGCCTGGACAAAAGCGGGAGTCCTGGCTGAGCAGTTCTTC,CAWTKAGVLAEQFF
TRBV25-1,once,TRBJ2-7,TRBD2,TGTGCAACTGCGGGGGGCTCCTACGAGCAGTACTTC,CATAGGSYEQYF
TRBV7-8,.,TRBJ2-2,TRBD2,TGTGCCAGCATGAGCGGGAGGGGGCCCGGGGAGCTGTTTTTT,CASMSGRGPGELFF
TRBV29-1,.,TRBJ2-3,.,TGCAGCGTTGAAGGTTCGGGGGCCACAGATACGCAGTATTTT,CSVEGSGATDTQYF